This TCR beta chain appears in the sequencing data of a study of identifying expanded T cells in peripheral blood. Study-level points and caveats: Differentially abundant clones: roughly 1.2 between replicates, around 16 at roughly 2 weeks, 19 to 20 at four.

About this clone: Its antigen is still unknown.

This CDR3 spans 13 amino acids. Germline CDR1 SGHTA, CDR2 FQGNSA. Trimming removed 5 bases at V and 6 bases at J, with 11 bases between. Repertoires were generated with immunoSEQ multiplex PCR, while TCRdb's copy carries only in-frame clones and drops some. The table includes approximately 94,000 clones, about 87% detected once. Input material: blood. The receptor was isolated from a person aged 18 to 75 in good health. The V call is TRBV7-2, the J call TRBJ1-3; D unresolved. The CDR3 region is CASSLDLKNTIYF. CDR3 DNA sequence: TGTGCCAGCAGCCTTGACTTGAAAAACACCATATATTTT.